The rows below give T cell receptor beta chains drawn from one sample of a study of Graves' ophthalmopathy and Graves' hyperthyroidism. TCRdb analysed the multiplex PCR reads with MiXCR anew, one entry per CDR3 protein. The sample records roughly 700,000 distinct CDR3 sequences, around 40% being singletons. Sequencing used peripheral blood. The receptors originated from an adult man with Graves' ophthalmopathy. CDR3s include the opening cysteine and the closing phenylalanine or tryptophan. A D gene is named only where the DNA matches it firmly. Size is stated for part of the rows, as once, few or many counts, or as a class when the clone is expanded.

v_gene: TRBV19
d_gene: NA
abundance: few
j_gene: TRBJ2-2
CDR3aa: CASHQGLNTGELFF
CDR3nt: TGTGCCAGTCACCAGGGGCTGAACACCGGGGAGCTGTTTTTT

v_gene: TRBV7-3
d_gene: TRBD2
abundance: NA
j_gene: TRBJ2-2
CDR3aa: CASSLIRAGRADTGELFF
CDR3nt: TGTGCCAGCAGCTTAATCAGGGCAGGGAGGGCGGACACCGGGGAGCTGTTTTTT

v_gene: TRBV7-3
d_gene: NA
abundance: NA
j_gene: TRBJ1-1
CDR3aa: CASSPGGGLRLNEAFF
CDR3nt: TGTGCCAGCAGCCCCGGCGGAGGACTCCGCCTGAATGAAGCTTTCTTT

v_gene: TRBV9
d_gene: TRBD2
abundance: NA
j_gene: TRBJ2-5
CDR3aa: CASSPQRGGRGETQYF
CDR3nt: TGTGCCAGCAGCCCGCAACGTGGAGGGAGGGGAGAGACCCAGTACTTC

v_gene: TRBV2
d_gene: TRBD1
abundance: many
j_gene: TRBJ2-7
CDR3aa: CASKDRGYEQYF
CDR3nt: TGTGCCAGCAAGGACAGGGGCTACGAGCAGTACTTC

v_gene: TRBV19
d_gene: NA
abundance: many
j_gene: TRBJ1-5
CDR3aa: CASSISRRTQHF
CDR3nt: TGTGCCAGTAGTATATCGCGGAGGACCCAGCATTTT

v_gene: TRBV15
d_gene: NA
abundance: NA
j_gene: TRBJ1-2
CDR3aa: CATSRENGYGYTF
CDR3nt: TGTGCCACCAGCAGAGAAAACGGCTATGGCTACACCTTC

v_gene: TRBV12-3/TRBV12-4
d_gene: NA
abundance: many
j_gene: TRBJ1-1
CDR3aa: CASSHSGLGTEAFF
CDR3nt: TGTGCCAGCAGTCACTCCGGCCTGGGCACTGAAGCTTTCTTT

v_gene: TRBV7-2
d_gene: NA
abundance: NA
j_gene: TRBJ1-2
CDR3aa: CASRHGSDSDNYGYTF
CDR3nt: TGTGCCAGCAGACACGGGTCGGACAGCGATAACTATGGCTACACCTTC

v_gene: TRBV24-1
d_gene: TRBD1
abundance: few
j_gene: TRBJ1-5
CDR3aa: CASAGTGDQPQHF
CDR3nt: TGTGCCAGTGCCGGGACAGGGGATCAGCCCCAGCATTTT

v_gene: TRBV9
d_gene: NA
abundance: many
j_gene: TRBJ1-6
CDR3aa: CASSVGAGTDSPLHF
CDR3nt: TGTGCCAGCAGCGTAGGCGCGGGTACGGATTCACCCCTCCACTTT

v_gene: TRBV29-1
d_gene: TRBD1
abundance: NA
j_gene: TRBJ1-1
CDR3aa: CSVEIGTTGAFF
CDR3nt: TGCAGCGTTGAAATAGGAACGACAGGGGCTTTCTTT

v_gene: TRBV10-3
d_gene: TRBD2
abundance: NA
j_gene: TRBJ2-2
CDR3aa: CAISESGLAGANSAGELFF
CDR3nt: TGTGCCATCAGTGAGTCCGGACTAGCGGGAGCGAATAGTGCCGGGGAGCTGTTTTTT

v_gene: TRBV10-3
d_gene: NA
abundance: many
j_gene: TRBJ1-5
CDR3aa: CAISGEGLYNQPQHF
CDR3nt: TGTGCCATCAGTGGGGAGGGATTATACAATCAGCCCCAGCATTTT

v_gene: TRBV25-1
d_gene: NA
abundance: NA
j_gene: TRBJ2-5
CDR3aa: CASSRELDPAETQYF
CDR3nt: TGTGCCAGCAGCAGAGAACTGGACCCTGCAGAGACCCAGTACTTT

v_gene: TRBV7-9
d_gene: NA
abundance: NA
j_gene: TRBJ2-6
CDR3aa: CASSPQVGRGAF
CDR3nt: NA

v_gene: TRBV7-9
d_gene: NA
abundance: NA
j_gene: TRBJ2-5
CDR3aa: CASSLFSETQYF
CDR3nt: TGTGCCAGCAGCTTATTTTCCGAGACCCAGTACTTC

v_gene: TRBV7-9
d_gene: TRBD2
abundance: NA
j_gene: TRBJ2-2
CDR3aa: CASSLSGRAGHTGEPFF
CDR3nt: TGTGCCAGCAGCTTATCCGGCCGAGCGGGGCACACCGGGGAGCCGTTTTTT

v_gene: TRBV19
d_gene: TRBD1
abundance: NA
j_gene: TRBJ1-1
CDR3aa: CASSSRTGVRRTEAFF
CDR3nt: TGTGCCAGTAGTTCGAGAACAGGGGTAAGGCGAACTGAAGCTTTCTTT

v_gene: TRBV20-1
d_gene: NA
abundance: few
j_gene: TRBJ1-6
CDR3aa: CSARIQGTGSPLHF
CDR3nt: TGCAGTGCTAGAATACAGGGTACGGGATCACCCCTCCACTTT

v_gene: TRBV10-3
d_gene: NA
abundance: many
j_gene: TRBJ2-2
CDR3aa: CAISEPTSGGELFF
CDR3nt: TGTGCCATCAGTGAGCCAACCTCAGGCGGGGAGCTGTTTTTT

v_gene: TRBV2
d_gene: NA
abundance: few
j_gene: TRBJ1-4
CDR3aa: CASSTRDRLATNEKLFF
CDR3nt: TGTGCCAGCAGTACCCGGGACCGTCTTGCAACTAATGAAAAACTGTTTTTT

v_gene: TRBV11-2
d_gene: NA
abundance: many
j_gene: TRBJ1-6
CDR3aa: CASSLDLGLNSPLHF
CDR3nt: TGTGCCAGCAGCTTAGATCTAGGGCTTAATTCACCCCTCCACTTT

v_gene: TRBV5-6
d_gene: TRBD1
abundance: few
j_gene: TRBJ2-7
CDR3aa: CASSGNRGAHEQYF
CDR3nt: TGTGCCAGCAGCGGGAACAGGGGCGCCCACGAGCAGTACTTC

v_gene: TRBV2
d_gene: TRBD1
abundance: NA
j_gene: TRBJ1-1
CDR3aa: CASSGTMQGAGEAFF
CDR3nt: TGTGCCAGCAGCGGAACAATGCAGGGGGCTGGTGAAGCTTTCTTT

v_gene: TRBV9
d_gene: TRBD2
abundance: NA
j_gene: TRBJ2-7
CDR3aa: CASRYSLAPNSYEQYF
CDR3nt: TGTGCCAGCAGATATTCACTAGCGCCTAACTCCTACGAGCAGTACTTC

v_gene: TRBV20-1
d_gene: TRBD2
abundance: few
j_gene: TRBJ2-7
CDR3aa: CSATGEGAIYEQYF
CDR3nt: TGCAGTGCTACTGGGGAGGGTGCTATCTACGAGCAGTACTTC

v_gene: TRBV20-1
d_gene: NA
abundance: once
j_gene: TRBJ1-2
CDR3aa: CSASGSYSGNTF
CDR3nt: TGCAGTGCTAGCGGCAGCTACTCTGGAAACACCTTC

v_gene: TRBV10-3
d_gene: NA
abundance: many
j_gene: TRBJ2-2
CDR3aa: CAISVTDTGELFF
CDR3nt: TGTGCCATCAGTGTGACTGACACCGGGGAGCTGTTTTTT

v_gene: TRBV25-1
d_gene: NA
abundance: NA
j_gene: TRBJ2-2
CDR3aa: CASRMTTTGELFF
CDR3nt: TGTGCCAGCAGGATGACAACTACCGGGGAGCTGTTTTTT

v_gene: TRBV10-3
d_gene: TRBD2
abundance: NA
j_gene: TRBJ2-5
CDR3aa: CAISGGSTAGDQETQYF
CDR3nt: TGTGCCATCAGCGGGGGATCGACCGCGGGGGACCAAGAGACCCAGTACTTC

v_gene: TRBV7-9
d_gene: NA
abundance: few
j_gene: TRBJ2-2
CDR3aa: CASSHRPGANTGELFF
CDR3nt: TGTGCCAGCAGCCACCGCCCAGGGGCGAACACCGGGGAGCTGTTTTTT

v_gene: TRBV10-3
d_gene: TRBD1
abundance: once
j_gene: TRBJ2-5
CDR3aa: CASSGFGTGETQYF
CDR3nt: TGTGCCAGCAGTGGGTTCGGGACAGGGGAGACCCAGTACTTC

v_gene: TRBV7-9
d_gene: TRBD1
abundance: many
j_gene: TRBJ1-4
CDR3aa: CASSSRDRTNEKLFF
CDR3nt: TGTGCCAGCAGCAGCCGGGACAGAACTAATGAAAAACTGTTTTTT

v_gene: TRBV20-1
d_gene: TRBD1
abundance: many
j_gene: TRBJ2-5
CDR3aa: CSAPGTGQETQYF
CDR3nt: TGCAGTGCTCCCGGGACAGGCCAAGAGACCCAGTACTTC

v_gene: TRBV7-2
d_gene: NA
abundance: once
j_gene: TRBJ1-2
CDR3aa: CASSLGTFQDGYTF
CDR3nt: TGTGCCAGCAGCCTAGGGACTTTTCAGGATGGCTACACCTTC

v_gene: TRBV7-2
d_gene: NA
abundance: many
j_gene: TRBJ1-2
CDR3aa: CASSWAGRGYGYTF
CDR3nt: TGTGCCAGCAGCTGGGCGGGGCGAGGCTATGGCTACACCTTC

v_gene: TRBV2
d_gene: NA
abundance: many
j_gene: TRBJ2-7
CDR3aa: CASSEEQSYEQYF
CDR3nt: TGTGCCAGCAGTGAGGAACAGTCCTACGAGCAGTACTTC

v_gene: TRBV24-1
d_gene: TRBD1
abundance: NA
j_gene: TRBJ2-3
CDR3aa: CATSDLGTGDQSQYF
CDR3nt: TGTGCCACTAGTGACCTAGGGACAGGGGATCAGTCCCAGTATTTT

v_gene: TRBV7-8
d_gene: TRBD1
abundance: once
j_gene: TRBJ1-6
CDR3aa: CASNPGTVNSPLHF
CDR3nt: TGTGCCAGCAACCCCGGGACAGTAAATTCACCCCTCCACTTT

v_gene: TRBV20-1
d_gene: TRBD1
abundance: many
j_gene: TRBJ2-5
CDR3aa: CSARTGGQQETQYF
CDR3nt: TGCAGTGCTAGGACAGGGGGACAACAAGAGACCCAGTACTTC

v_gene: TRBV20-1
d_gene: NA
abundance: NA
j_gene: TRBJ1-5
CDR3aa: CSARLAGGEIGNQPQHF
CDR3nt: TGCAGTGCTAGACTAGCGGGAGGGGAAATCGGCAATCAGCCCCAGCATTTT

v_gene: TRBV7-2
d_gene: NA
abundance: NA
j_gene: TRBJ1-2
CDR3aa: CASSFLTGDYGYTF
CDR3nt: TGTGCCAGCAGTTTCCTCACCGGAGACTATGGCTACACCTTC

v_gene: TRBV2
d_gene: TRBD1
abundance: many
j_gene: TRBJ2-7
CDR3aa: CASGTGGYEQYF
CDR3nt: TGTGCCAGCGGGACAGGGGGATACGAGCAGTACTTC

v_gene: TRBV12-3/TRBV12-4
d_gene: NA
abundance: NA
j_gene: TRBJ2-5
CDR3aa: CASTPGDTEGETQYF
CDR3nt: TGTGCCAGCACCCCCGGGGACACAGAGGGGGAGACCCAGTACTTC

v_gene: TRBV7-2
d_gene: TRBD1
abundance: many
j_gene: TRBJ1-5
CDR3aa: CASSFQGGNQPQHF
CDR3nt: TGTGCCAGCAGCTTTCAGGGGGGCAATCAGCCCCAGCATTTT

v_gene: TRBV12-3/TRBV12-4
d_gene: NA
abundance: many
j_gene: TRBJ1-1
CDR3aa: CASRQGNMNTEAFF
CDR3nt: TGTGCCAGCAGACAGGGTAACATGAACACTGAAGCTTTCTTT

v_gene: TRBV10-3
d_gene: NA
abundance: NA
j_gene: TRBJ1-2
CDR3aa: CAISEPAGPGNTF
CDR3nt: TGTGCCATCAGTGAGCCCGCGGGGCCTGGAAACACCTTC

v_gene: TRBV7-9
d_gene: NA
abundance: many
j_gene: TRBJ2-5
CDR3aa: CASSVTVGDINYF
CDR3nt: TGTGCCAGCAGCGTAACCGTTGGGGACATCAACTACTTC

v_gene: TRBV4-3
d_gene: NA
abundance: few
j_gene: TRBJ2-5
CDR3aa: CASSQEVVIQETQYF
CDR3nt: TGCGCCAGCAGCCAAGAAGTTGTGATACAAGAGACCCAGTACTTC

v_gene: TRBV7-9
d_gene: NA
abundance: few
j_gene: TRBJ1-1
CDR3aa: CASSGQGSVTEAFF
CDR3nt: TGTGCCAGCAGCGGCCAGGGTAGTGTGACTGAAGCTTTCTTT

v_gene: TRBV20-1
d_gene: NA
abundance: few
j_gene: TRBJ2-7
CDR3aa: CSALFVERSYEQYF
CDR3nt: TGCAGTGCCCTATTTGTGGAGAGGTCCTACGAGCAGTACTTC

v_gene: TRBV7-8
d_gene: NA
abundance: NA
j_gene: TRBJ2-2
CDR3aa: CASSFGNTGANTGELFF
CDR3nt: TGTGCCAGCAGCTTTGGGAATACGGGAGCGAACACCGGGGAGCTGTTTTTT

v_gene: TRBV10-2
d_gene: NA
abundance: NA
j_gene: TRBJ1-1
CDR3aa: CASSEHRPAFF
CDR3nt: TGCGCCAGCAGTGAGCACCGGCCAGCTTTCTTT

v_gene: TRBV4-3
d_gene: TRBD1
abundance: NA
j_gene: TRBJ2-5
CDR3aa: CASSQLGTGRETQYF
CDR3nt: TGCGCCAGCAGCCAACTAGGGACAGGGAGGGAGACCCAGTACTTC

v_gene: TRBV19
d_gene: NA
abundance: NA
j_gene: TRBJ2-6
CDR3aa: CASRMFGANVLTF
CDR3nt: TGTGCCAGTAGAATGTTTGGGGCCAACGTCCTGACTTTC

v_gene: TRBV10-1
d_gene: NA
abundance: NA
j_gene: TRBJ1-5
CDR3aa: CASSERANSNQPQHF
CDR3nt: TGCGCCAGCAGTGAGCGGGCGAATAGCAATCAGCCCCAGCATTTT

v_gene: TRBV9
d_gene: NA
abundance: many
j_gene: TRBJ2-6
CDR3aa: CASSVERRANVLTF
CDR3nt: TGTGCCAGCAGCGTCGAAAGACGCGCCAACGTCCTGACTTTC

v_gene: TRBV7-2
d_gene: NA
abundance: many
j_gene: TRBJ2-5
CDR3aa: CASSSGFQKETQYF
CDR3nt: TGTGCCAGCAGCTCGGGGTTCCAAAAAGAGACCCAGTACTTC

v_gene: TRBV7-2
d_gene: TRBD1
abundance: NA
j_gene: TRBJ1-2
CDR3aa: CASSQEGDRRNYGYTF
CDR3nt: TGTGCCAGCAGCCAAGAAGGGGACAGAAGAAACTATGGCTACACCTTC